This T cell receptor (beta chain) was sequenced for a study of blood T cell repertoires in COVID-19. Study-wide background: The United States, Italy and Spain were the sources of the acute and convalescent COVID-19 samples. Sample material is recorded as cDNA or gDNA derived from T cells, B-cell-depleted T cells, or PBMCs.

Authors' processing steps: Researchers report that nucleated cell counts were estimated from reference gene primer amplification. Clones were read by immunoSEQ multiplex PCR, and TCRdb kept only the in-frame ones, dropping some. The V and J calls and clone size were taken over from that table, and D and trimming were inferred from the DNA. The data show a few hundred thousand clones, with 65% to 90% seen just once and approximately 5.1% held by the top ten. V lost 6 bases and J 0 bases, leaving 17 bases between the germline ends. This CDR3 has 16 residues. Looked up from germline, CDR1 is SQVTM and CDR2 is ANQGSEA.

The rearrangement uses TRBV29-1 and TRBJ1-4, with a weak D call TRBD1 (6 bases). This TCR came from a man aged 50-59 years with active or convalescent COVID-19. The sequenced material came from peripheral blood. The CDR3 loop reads CSVKGGRFATNEKLFF. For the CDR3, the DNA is TGCAGCGTAAAGGGGGGGCGGTTTGCAACTAATGAAAAACTGTTTTTT.